This T cell receptor beta chain was recovered during a study of T cell changes during pregnancy in multiple sclerosis. The data were produced by immunoSEQ multiplex PCR, yet TCRdb's version contains in-frame clones alone and is incomplete. The sample lists 25,000 to 35,000 clones; 85% to 95% were seen once. This CDR3 is 14 amino acids long. The V and J ends lost 4 bases and 5 bases respectively, with 13 bases between them. Germline lookup yields CDR1 SEHNR and CDR2 FQNEAQ (reference sequence). The J gene is TRBJ2-3, the V gene TRBV7-9; maybe TRBD2 (5 bases). The sequencing here drew on CD8+ T cells from peripheral blood mononuclear cells, taken before pregnancy. The sequence was obtained from a female donor with multiple sclerosis, enrolled in a pregnancy study. CDR3 in amino acids: CASSSPGMEDTQYF. CDR3 bases: TGTGCCAGCAGCTCCCCGGGGATGGAAGATACGCAGTATTTT.